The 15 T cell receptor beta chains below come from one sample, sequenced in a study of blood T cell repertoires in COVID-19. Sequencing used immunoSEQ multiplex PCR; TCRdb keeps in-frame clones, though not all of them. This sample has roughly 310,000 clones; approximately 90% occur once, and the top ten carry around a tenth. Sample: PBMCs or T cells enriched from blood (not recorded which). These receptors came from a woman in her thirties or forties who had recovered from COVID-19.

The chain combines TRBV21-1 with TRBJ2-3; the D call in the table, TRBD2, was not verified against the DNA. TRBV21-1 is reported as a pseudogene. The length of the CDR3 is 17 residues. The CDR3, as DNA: TGTGCCAGGAGCGGGAAAGGGTCCGGGGGGCGCACAGATACGCAGTATTTT. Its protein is CARSGKGSGGRTDTQYF.

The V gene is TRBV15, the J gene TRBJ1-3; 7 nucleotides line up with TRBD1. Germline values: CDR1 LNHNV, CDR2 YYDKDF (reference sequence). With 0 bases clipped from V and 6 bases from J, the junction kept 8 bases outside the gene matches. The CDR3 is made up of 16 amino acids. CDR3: CATSRDHAGGVNTIYF. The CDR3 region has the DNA TGTGCCACCAGCAGAGATCACGCAGGGGGAGTAAACACCATATATTTT. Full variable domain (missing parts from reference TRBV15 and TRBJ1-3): DAMVIQNPRYQVTQFGKPVTLSCSQTLNHNVMYWYQQKSSQAPKLLFHYYDKDFNNEADTPDNFQSRRPNTSFCFLDIRSPGLGDTAMYLCATSRDHAGGVNTIYFGEGSWLTVV.

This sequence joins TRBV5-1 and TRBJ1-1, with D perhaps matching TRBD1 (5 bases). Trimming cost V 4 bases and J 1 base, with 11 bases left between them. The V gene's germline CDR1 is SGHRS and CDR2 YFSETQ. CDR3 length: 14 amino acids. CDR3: CASSPGQGNTEAFF. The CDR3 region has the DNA TGCGCCAGCAGCCCCGGACAAGGGAACACTGAAGCTTTCTTT.

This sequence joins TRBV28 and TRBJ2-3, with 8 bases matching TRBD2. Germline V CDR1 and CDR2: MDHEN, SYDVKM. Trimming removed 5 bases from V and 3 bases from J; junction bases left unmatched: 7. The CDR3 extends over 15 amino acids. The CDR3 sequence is CASSTGGAGTDTQYF. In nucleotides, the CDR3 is TGTGCCAGCAGTACCGGGGGGGCGGGGACAGATACGCAGTATTTT.

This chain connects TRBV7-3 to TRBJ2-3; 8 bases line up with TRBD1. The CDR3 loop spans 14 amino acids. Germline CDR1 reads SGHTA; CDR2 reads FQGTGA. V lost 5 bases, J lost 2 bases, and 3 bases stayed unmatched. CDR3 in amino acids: CASSRGQATDTQYF. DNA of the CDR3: TGTGCCAGCAGCAGGGGACAGGCCACAGATACGCAGTATTTT.

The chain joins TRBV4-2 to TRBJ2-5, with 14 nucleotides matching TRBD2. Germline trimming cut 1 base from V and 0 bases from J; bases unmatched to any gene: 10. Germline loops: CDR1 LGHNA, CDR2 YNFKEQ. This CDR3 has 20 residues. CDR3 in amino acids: CASSQVSRLAGGPYQETQYF. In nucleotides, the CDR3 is TGTGCCAGCAGCCAAGTTTCCCGACTAGCGGGAGGGCCGTACCAAGAGACCCAGTACTTC.

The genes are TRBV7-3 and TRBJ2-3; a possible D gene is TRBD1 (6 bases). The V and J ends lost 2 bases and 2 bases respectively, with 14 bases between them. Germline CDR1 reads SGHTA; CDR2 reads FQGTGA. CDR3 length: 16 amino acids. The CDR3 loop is CASSLQGRLPTDTQYF. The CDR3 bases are TGTGCCAGCAGCTTACAGGGGCGGCTTCCCACAGATACGCAGTATTTT.

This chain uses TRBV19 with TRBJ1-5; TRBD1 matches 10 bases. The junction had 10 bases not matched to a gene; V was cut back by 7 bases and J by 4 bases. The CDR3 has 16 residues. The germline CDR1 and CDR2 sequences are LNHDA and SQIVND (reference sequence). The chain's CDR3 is CASTSGDRGTNQPQHF. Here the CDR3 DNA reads TGTGCCAGTACCAGCGGGGACAGGGGCACGAATCAGCCCCAGCATTTT.

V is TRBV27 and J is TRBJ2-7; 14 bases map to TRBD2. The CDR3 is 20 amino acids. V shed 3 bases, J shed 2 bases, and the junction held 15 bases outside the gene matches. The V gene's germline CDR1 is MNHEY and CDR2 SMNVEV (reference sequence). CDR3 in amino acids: CASSFRDGLAGGGAAYEQYF. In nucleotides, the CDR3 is TGTGCCAGCAGTTTCCGAGACGGACTAGCGGGAGGAGGAGCGGCCTACGAGCAGTACTTC.

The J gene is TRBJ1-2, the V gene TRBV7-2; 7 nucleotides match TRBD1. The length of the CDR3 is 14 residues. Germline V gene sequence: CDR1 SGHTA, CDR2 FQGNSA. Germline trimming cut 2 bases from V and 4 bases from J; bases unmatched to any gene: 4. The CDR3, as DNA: TGTGCCAGCAGCTTAACCGGGACAGCCTATGGCTACACCTTC. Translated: CASSLTGTAYGYTF.

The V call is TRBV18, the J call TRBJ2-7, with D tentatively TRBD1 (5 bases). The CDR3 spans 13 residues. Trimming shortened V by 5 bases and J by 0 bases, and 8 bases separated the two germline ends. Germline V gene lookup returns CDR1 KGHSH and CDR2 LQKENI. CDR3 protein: CASSLQDSYEQYF. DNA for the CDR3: TGTGCCAGCTCATTACAGGACTCCTACGAGCAGTACTTC.

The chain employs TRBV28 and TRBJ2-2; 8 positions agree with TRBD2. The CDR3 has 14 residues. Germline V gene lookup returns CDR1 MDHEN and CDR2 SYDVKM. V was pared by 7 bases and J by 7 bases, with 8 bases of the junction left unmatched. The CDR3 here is CASIEAGEGGELFF. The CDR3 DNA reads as TGTGCCAGCATCGAAGCGGGAGAGGGCGGGGAGCTGTTTTTT. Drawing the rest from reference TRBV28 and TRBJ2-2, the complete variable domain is DVKVTQSSRYLVKRTGEKVFLECVQDMDHENMFWYRQDPGLGLRLIYFSYDVKMKEKGDIPEGYSVSREKKERFSLILESASTNQTSMYLCASIEAGEGGELFFGEGSRLTVL.

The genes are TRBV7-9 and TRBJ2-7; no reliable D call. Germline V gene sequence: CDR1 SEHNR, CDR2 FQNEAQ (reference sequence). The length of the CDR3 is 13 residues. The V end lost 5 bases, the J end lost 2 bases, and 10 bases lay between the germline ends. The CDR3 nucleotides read TGTGCCAGCAGCCCCACGTCGGCCTACGAGCAGTACTTC. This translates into CASSPTSAYEQYF.

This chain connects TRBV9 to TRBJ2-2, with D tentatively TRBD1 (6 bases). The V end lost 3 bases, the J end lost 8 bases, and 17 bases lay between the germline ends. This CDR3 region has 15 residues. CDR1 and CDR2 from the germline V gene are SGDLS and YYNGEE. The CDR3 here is CASSATGDIAGELFF. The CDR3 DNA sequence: TGTGCCAGCAGCGCAACCGGGGACATTGCTGGGGAGCTGTTTTTT.

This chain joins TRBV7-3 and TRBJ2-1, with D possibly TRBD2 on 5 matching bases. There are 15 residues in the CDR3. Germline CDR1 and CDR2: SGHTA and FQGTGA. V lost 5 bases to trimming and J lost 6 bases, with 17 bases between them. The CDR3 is CASSNIAGPFNEQFF. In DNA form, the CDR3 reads TGTGCCAGCAGCAATATCGCGGGTCCCTTCAATGAGCAGTTCTTC.